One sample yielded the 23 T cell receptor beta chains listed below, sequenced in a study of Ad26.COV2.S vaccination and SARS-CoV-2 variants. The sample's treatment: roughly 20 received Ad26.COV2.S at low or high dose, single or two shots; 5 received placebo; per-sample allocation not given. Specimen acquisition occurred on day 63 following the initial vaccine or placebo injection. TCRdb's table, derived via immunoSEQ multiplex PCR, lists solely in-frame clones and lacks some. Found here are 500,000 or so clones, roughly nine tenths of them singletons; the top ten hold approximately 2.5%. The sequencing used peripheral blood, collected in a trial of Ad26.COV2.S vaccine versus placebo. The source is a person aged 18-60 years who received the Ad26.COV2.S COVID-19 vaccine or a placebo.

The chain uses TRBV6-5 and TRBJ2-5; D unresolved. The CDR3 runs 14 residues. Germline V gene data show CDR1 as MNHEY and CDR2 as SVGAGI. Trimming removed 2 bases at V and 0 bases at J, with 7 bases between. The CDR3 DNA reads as TGTGCCAGCAGTTACCGTAGGAACCAAGAGACCCAGTACTTC. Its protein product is CASSYRRNQETQYF.

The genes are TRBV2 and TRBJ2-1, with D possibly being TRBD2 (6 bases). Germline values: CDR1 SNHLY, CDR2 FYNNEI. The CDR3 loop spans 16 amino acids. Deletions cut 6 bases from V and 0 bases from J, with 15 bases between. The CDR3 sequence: CASSGQSGDSYNEQFF. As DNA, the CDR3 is TGTGCCAGCAGCGGGCAGTCGGGGGACTCCTACAATGAGCAGTTCTTC.

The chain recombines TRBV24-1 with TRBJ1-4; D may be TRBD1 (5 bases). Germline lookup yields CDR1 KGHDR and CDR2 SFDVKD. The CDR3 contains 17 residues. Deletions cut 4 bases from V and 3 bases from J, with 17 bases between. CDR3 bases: TGTGCCACCAGTGACCCGGGGAGGGGCGGATCTAATGAAAAACTGTTTTTT. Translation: CATSDPGRGGSNEKLFF.

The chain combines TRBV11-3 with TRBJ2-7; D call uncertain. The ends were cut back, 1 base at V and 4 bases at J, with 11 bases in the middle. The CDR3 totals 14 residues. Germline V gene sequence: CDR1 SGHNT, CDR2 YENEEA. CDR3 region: CASSLGSLIYEQYV. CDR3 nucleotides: TGTGCCAGCAGCTTAGGATCGCTGATATACGAGCAGTACGTC.

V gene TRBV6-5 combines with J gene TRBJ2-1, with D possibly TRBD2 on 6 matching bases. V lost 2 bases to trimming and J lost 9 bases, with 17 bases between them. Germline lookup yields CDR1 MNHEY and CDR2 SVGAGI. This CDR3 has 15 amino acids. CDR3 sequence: CASSYQSGVRGEQFF. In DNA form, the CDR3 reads TGTGCCAGCAGTTACCAGTCGGGGGTTCGGGGTGAGCAGTTCTTC.

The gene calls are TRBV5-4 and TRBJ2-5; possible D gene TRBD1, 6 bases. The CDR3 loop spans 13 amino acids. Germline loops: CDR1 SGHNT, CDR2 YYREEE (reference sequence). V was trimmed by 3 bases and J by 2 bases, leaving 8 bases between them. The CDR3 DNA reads TGTGCCAGCAGCTCCGACAGGCAAGAGACCCAGTACTTC. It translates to CASSSDRQETQYF. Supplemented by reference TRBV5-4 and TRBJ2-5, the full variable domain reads ETGVTQSPTHLIKTRGQQVTLRCSSQSGHNTVSWYQQALGQGPQFIFQYYREEENGRGNFPPRFSGLQFPNYSSELNVNALELDDSALYLCASSSDRQETQYFGPGTRLLVL.

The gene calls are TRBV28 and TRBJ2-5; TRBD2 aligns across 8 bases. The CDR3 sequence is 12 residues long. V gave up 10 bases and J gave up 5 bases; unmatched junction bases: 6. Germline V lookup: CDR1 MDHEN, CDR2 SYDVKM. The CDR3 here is CATLTGGETQYF. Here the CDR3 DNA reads TGTGCCACCCTGACGGGGGGGGAGACCCAGTACTTC.

The CDR3 sequence is CASSENGGGLPAYEQYV. DNA for the CDR3: TGTGCCAGCAGCGAAAATGGGGGGGGACTTCCCGCCTACGAGCAGTACGTC. The chain recombines TRBV21-1 with TRBJ2-7; the table's D call of TRBD2 was not tested on the DNA. TRBV21-1 is marked as a pseudogene. The CDR3 consists of 17 residues.

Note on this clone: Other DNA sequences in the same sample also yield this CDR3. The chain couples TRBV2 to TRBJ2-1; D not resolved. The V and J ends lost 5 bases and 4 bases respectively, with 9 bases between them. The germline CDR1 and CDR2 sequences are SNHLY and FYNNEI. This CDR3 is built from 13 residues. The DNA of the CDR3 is TGTGCCAGCAGTCGTCAACTGTACAATGAGCAGTTCTTC. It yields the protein CASSRQLYNEQFF.

The CDR3 sequence is CSVGGRTGEKLFF. The CDR3 DNA reads as TGCAGCGTCGGGGGTCGAACTGGAGAAAAACTGTTTTTT. The chain joins TRBV29-1 to TRBJ1-4, with D perhaps matching TRBD1 (5 bases). This CDR3 is built from 13 residues. Germline V gene sequence: CDR1 SQVTM, CDR2 ANQGSEA. V was pared by 6 bases and J by 8 bases, with 16 bases between.

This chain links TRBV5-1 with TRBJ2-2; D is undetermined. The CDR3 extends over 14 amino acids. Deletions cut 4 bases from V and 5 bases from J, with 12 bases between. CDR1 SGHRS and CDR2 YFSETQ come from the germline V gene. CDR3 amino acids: CASSQPSGTGELFF. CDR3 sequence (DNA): TGCGCCAGCAGCCAACCCTCTGGGACCGGGGAGCTGTTTTTT.

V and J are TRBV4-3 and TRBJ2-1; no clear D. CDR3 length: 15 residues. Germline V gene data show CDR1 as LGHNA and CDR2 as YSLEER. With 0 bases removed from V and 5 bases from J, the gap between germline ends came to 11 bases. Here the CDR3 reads CASSQETYYNNEQFF. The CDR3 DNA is TGCGCCAGCAGCCAAGAGACATACTATAACAATGAGCAGTTCTTC.

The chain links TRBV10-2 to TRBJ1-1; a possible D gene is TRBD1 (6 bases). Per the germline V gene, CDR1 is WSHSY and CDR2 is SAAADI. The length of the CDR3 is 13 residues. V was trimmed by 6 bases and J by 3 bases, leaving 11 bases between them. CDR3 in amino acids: CASRTTGYTEAFF. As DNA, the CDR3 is TGCGCCAGCAGAACGACAGGTTACACTGAAGCTTTCTTT.

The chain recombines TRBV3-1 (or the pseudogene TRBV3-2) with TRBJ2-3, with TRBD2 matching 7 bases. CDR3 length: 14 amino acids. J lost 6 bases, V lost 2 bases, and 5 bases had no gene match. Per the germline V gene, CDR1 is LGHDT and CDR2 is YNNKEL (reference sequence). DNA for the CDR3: TGTGCCAGCAGCCAACGACTAGCCGTGGATACGCAGTATTTT. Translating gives CASSQRLAVDTQYF.

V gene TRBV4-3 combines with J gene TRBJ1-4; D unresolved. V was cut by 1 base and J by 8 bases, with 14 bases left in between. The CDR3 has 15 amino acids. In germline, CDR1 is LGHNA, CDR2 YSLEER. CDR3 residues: CASSQVGYVREKLFF. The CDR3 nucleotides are TGCGCCAGCAGCCAAGTGGGGTACGTTCGCGAAAAACTGTTTTTT.

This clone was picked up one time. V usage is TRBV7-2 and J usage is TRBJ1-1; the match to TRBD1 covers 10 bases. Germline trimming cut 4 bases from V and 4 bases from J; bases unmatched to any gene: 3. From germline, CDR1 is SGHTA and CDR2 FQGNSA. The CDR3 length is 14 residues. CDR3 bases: TGTGCCAGCAGCTACCGGACAGGGGGCACTGAAGCTTTCTTT. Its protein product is CASSYRTGGTEAFF.

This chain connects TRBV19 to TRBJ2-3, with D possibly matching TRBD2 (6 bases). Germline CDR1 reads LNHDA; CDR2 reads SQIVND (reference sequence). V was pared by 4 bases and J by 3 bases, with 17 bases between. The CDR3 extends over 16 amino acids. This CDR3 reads CASSSRAGYRTDTQYF. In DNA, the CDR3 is TGTGCCAGTAGTAGCCGCGCGGGGTATAGAACAGATACGCAGTATTTT. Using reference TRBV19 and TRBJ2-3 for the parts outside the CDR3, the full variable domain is DGGITQSPKYLFRKEGQNVTLSCEQNLNHDAMYWYRQDPGQGLRLIYYSQIVNDFQKGDIAEGYSVSREKKESFPLTVTSAQKNPTAFYLCASSSRAGYRTDTQYFGPGTRLTVL.

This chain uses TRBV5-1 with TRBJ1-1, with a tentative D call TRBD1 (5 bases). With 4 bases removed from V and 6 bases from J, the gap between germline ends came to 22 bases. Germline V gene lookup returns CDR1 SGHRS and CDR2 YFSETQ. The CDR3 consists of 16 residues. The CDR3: CASSPRGPSRGPEAFF. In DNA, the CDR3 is TGCGCCAGCAGCCCTAGAGGGCCGTCTAGGGGCCCTGAAGCTTTCTTT.

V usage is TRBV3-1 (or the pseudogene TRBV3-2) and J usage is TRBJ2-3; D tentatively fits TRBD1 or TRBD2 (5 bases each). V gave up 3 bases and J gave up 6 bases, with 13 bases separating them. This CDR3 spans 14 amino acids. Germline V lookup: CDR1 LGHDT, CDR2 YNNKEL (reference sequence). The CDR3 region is CASSQWDPADTQYF. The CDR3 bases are TGTGCCAGCAGCCAGTGGGACCCCGCCGATACGCAGTATTTT.

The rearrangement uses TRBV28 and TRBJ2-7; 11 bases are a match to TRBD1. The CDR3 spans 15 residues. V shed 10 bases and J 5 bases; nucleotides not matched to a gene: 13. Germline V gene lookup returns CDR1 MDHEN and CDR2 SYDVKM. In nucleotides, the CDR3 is TGTGCCACCACCCCCCCGCGGGACAGGGGGGACGAGCAGTACTTC. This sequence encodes CATTPPRDRGDEQYF.

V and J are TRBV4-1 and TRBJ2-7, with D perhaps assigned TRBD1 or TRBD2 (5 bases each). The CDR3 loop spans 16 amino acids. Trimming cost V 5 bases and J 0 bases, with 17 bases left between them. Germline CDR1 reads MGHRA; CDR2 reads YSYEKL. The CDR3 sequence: CASSRLPGRNSYEQYF. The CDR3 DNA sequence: TGCGCCAGCAGCAGACTCCCGGGACGGAACTCCTACGAGCAGTACTTC.

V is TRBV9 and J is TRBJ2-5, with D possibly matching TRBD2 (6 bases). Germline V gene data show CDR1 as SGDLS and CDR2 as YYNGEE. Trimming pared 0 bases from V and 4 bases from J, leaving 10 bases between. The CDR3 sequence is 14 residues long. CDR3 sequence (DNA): TGTGCCAGCAGCGTAGAAAAGGAGGGAGAGACCCAGTACTTC. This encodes CASSVEKEGETQYF.

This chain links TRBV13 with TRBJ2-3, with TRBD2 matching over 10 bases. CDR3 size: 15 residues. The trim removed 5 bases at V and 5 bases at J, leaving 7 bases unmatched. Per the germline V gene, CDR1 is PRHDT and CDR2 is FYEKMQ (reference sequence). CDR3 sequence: CASSPLAGVQDTQYF. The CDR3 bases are TGTGCCAGCAGCCCCCTAGCGGGAGTTCAAGATACGCAGTATTTT.